The 2 T cell receptor beta chains below were found in one sample sequenced in a study of STAT5B mutations in CD4+ large granular lymphocyte leukemia. Data came from immunoSEQ multiplex PCR; TCRdb stores just in-frame clones and leaves some out. Among 45,000 to 55,000 clones listed, about three quarters were seen once. The sequencing sample was made of CD4+ T cells from blood buffy coats. These receptors came from a human donor in good health.

CDR3 in amino acids: CASSISRDTVYGYTF. The DNA of the CDR3 is TGTGCCAGTAGTATATCGAGGGACACCGTTTATGGCTACACCTTC. The gene calls are TRBV19 and TRBJ1-2; D is possibly TRBD1 (6 bases). The V and J ends lost 2 bases and 5 bases respectively, with 15 bases between them. CDR1 and CDR2 from the germline V gene are LNHDA and SQIVND (reference sequence). The CDR3 is made up of 15 amino acids.

This clone was observed a handful of times. The rearrangement uses TRBV14 and TRBJ1-4; D is unresolved. This CDR3 is 13 amino acids long. Per the germline V gene, CDR1 is SGHDN and CDR2 is FVKESK. Trimming pared 2 bases from V and 4 bases from J, leaving 5 bases between. The CDR3, as DNA: TGTGCCAGCAGCCAAAGCCTTAATGAAAAACTGTTTTTT. It is translated as CASSQSLNEKLFF.